This T cell receptor beta chain was sequenced in a study of shared clonotypes between healthy human individuals. General observations from the study: Among a few donors, roughly 5.5% of naive CD4 clonotypes were found in common.

Each subset's genomic DNA was shared equally among a number of immunoSEQ plates. Produced via immunoSEQ multiplex PCR; TCRdb's table is partial and in-frame only. This sample has around 320,000 clones, with roughly 84% found just once. Donors, healthy HIV-negative adults, lacked recent acute infections or vaccinations. The CDR3 extends over 15 amino acids. Germline V lookup: CDR1 SGHAT, CDR2 FQDESV (reference sequence). The V and J ends lost 5 bases and 1 base, in that order; junction bases with no gene match: 6. As for this clone: Its antigen is unidentified.

Material: memory CD8+ T cells sorted from blood. The subset: CD45RO+ cells pooled with CCR7-negative TemRA cells. This sequence originates from a man between 18 and 29 years old in good health. V is TRBV11-1 and J is TRBJ2-3; 7 positions match TRBD2. CDR3 region: CASSLSRGGTDTQYF. The DNA for the CDR3 is TGTGCCAGCAGCCTCAGTCGGGGGGGCACAGATACGCAGTATTTT.